This TCR beta chain was sequenced for a study of CD8 T cells in ankylosing spondylitis. TCRdb recomputed calls from the 5' RACE reads with MiXCR, one row per CDR3 protein. The profile shows about 440,000 distinct CDR3 sequences, roughly 15% of them singletons. This CDR3 is built from 17 residues. Germline V gene lookup returns CDR1 LNHNV and CDR2 YYDKDF (reference sequence). V trimming: 3 bases; J trimming: 7 bases; junction bases outside the gene matches: 5. Notes on the study in general: What appeared characteristic of ankylosing spondylitis blood was a TCR beta motif of eight highly homologous variants.

A word on this clonotype: What it binds is not known.

The sequence came from a male donor with ankylosing spondylitis. The rearrangement links TRBV15 to TRBJ2-2; 16 bases line up with TRBD2. Sequencing input: blood, either unsorted or a sorted T cell fraction (not recorded which). The CDR3 reads CATSRGLAGGPGGELFF. CDR3 nucleotides: TGTGCCACCAGCAGGGGACTAGCGGGAGGGCCTGGCGGGGAGCTGTTTTTT.